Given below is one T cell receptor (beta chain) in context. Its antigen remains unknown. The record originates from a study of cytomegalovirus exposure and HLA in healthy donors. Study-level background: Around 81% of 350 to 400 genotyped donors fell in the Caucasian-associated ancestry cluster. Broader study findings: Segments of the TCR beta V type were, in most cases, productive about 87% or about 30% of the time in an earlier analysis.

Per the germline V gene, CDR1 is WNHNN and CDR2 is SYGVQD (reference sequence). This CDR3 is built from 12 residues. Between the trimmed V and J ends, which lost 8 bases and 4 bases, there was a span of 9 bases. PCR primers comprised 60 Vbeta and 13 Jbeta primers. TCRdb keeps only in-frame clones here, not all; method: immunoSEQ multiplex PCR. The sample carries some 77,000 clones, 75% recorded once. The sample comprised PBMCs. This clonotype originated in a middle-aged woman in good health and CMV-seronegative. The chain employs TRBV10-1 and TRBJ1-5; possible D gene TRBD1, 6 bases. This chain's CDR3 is CASGTGNQPQHF. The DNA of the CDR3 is TGCGCCAGCGGTACAGGGAATCAGCCCCAGCATTTT.